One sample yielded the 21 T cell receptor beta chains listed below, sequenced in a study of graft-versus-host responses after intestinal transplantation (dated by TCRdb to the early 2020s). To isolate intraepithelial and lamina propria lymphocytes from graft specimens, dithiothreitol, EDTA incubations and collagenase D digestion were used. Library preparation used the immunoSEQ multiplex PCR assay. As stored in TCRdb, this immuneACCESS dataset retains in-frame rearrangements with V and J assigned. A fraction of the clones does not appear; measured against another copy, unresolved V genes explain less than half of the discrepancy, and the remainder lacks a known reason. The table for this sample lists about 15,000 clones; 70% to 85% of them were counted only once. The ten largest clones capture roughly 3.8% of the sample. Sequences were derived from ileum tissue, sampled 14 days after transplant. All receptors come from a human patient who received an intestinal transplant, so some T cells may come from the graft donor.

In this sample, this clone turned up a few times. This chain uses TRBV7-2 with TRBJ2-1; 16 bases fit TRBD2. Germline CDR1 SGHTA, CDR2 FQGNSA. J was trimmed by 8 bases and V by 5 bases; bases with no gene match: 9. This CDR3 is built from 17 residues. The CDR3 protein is CASSRAGLAGGPDEQFF. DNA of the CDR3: TGTGCCAGCAGCCGCGCGGGACTAGCGGGGGGGCCCGATGAGCAGTTCTTC.

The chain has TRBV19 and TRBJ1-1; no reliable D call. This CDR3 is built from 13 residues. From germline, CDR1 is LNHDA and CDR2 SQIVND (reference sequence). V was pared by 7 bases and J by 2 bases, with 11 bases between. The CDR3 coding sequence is TGTGCCAGTACTGCACAGAAAAACACTGAAGCTTTCTTT. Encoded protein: CASTAQKNTEAFF.

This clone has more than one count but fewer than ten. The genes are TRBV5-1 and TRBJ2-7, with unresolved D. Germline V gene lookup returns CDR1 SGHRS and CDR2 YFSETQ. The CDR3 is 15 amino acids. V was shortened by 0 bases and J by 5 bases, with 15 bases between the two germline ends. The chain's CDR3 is CASSLAQASADEQYF. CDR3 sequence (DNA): TGCGCCAGCAGCTTGGCCCAAGCGTCTGCTGACGAGCAGTACTTC.

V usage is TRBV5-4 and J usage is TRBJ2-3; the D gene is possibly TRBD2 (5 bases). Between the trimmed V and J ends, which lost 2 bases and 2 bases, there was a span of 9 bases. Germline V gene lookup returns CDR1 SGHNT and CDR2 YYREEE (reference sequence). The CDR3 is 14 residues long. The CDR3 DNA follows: TGTGCCAGCAGCTTTCTCGGGGACACAGATACGCAGTATTTT. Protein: CASSFLGDTDTQYF. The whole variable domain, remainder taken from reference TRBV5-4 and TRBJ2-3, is ETGVTQSPTHLIKTRGQQVTLRCSSQSGHNTVSWYQQALGQGPQFIFQYYREEENGRGNFPPRFSGLQFPNYSSELNVNALELDDSALYLCASSFLGDTDTQYFGPGTRLTVL.

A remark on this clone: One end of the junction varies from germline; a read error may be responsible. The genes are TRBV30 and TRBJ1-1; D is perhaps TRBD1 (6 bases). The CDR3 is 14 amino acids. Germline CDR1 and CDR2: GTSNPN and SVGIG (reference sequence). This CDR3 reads CAWLLGGLKTEAFF. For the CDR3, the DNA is TGTGCCTGGCTCCTAGGGGGATTGAAAACTGAAGCTTTCTTT.

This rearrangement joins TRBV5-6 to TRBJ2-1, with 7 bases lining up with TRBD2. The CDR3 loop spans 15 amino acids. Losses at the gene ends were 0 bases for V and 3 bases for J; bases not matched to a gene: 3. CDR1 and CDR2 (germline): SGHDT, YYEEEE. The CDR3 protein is CASSLGGLLYNEQFF. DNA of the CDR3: TGTGCCAGCAGCTTGGGGGGACTACTCTACAATGAGCAGTTCTTC.

Written as DNA, the CDR3 is TGTGCCAGTAAGGACAGTTTTTTAACTAATGAAAAACTGTTTTTT. Translated: CASKDSFLTNEKLFF. J is TRBJ1-4 and V is TRBV19; TRBD1 is a possible D gene (6 bases). The CDR3 length is 15 residues. Trimming shortened V by 7 bases and J by 1 base, and 13 bases separated the two germline ends. Germline V gene sequence: CDR1 LNHDA, CDR2 SQIVND (reference sequence).

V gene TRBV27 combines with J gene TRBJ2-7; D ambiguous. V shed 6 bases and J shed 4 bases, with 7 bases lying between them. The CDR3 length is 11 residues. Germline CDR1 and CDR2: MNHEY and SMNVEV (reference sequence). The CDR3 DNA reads TGTGCCAGCAGCCAAGGGTACGAGCAGTACTTC. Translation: CASSQGYEQYF.

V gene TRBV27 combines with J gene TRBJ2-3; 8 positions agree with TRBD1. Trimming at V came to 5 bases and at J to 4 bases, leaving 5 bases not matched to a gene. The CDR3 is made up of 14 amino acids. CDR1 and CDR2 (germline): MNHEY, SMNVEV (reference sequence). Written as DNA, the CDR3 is TGTGCCAGCAGTGGGACAGGACTCGCAGATACGCAGTATTTT. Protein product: CASSGTGLADTQYF.

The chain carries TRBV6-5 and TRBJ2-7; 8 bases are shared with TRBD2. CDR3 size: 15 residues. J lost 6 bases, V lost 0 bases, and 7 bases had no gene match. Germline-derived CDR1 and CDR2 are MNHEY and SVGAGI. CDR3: CASSYSVAGRGEQYF. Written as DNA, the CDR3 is TGTGCCAGCAGTTACTCGGTGGCCGGGAGGGGCGAGCAGTACTTC.

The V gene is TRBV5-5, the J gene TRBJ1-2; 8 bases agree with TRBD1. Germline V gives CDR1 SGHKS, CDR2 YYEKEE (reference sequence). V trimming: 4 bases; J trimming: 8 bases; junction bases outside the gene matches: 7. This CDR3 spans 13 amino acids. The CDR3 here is CASSRTTGEGYTF. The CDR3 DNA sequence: TGTGCCAGCAGCCGAACGACAGGGGAGGGCTACACCTTC.

The CDR3 DNA reads TGTGCCAGTAGTATCTCCCGAAGGGTGGCGGCCGCTGAAGCTTTCTTT. It translates to CASSISRRVAAAEAFF. V is TRBV19 and J is TRBJ1-1; D call uncertain. Trimming cost V 3 bases and J 6 bases, with 20 bases left between them. This CDR3 is built from 16 residues. Germline V gene data show CDR1 as LNHDA and CDR2 as SQIVND (reference sequence).

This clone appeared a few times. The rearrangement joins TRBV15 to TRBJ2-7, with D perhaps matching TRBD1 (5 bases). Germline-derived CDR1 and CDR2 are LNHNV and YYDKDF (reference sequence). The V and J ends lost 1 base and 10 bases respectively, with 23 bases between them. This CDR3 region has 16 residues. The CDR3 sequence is CATSRGLGGRADGQYF. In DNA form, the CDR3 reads TGTGCCACCAGCAGAGGTTTGGGTGGCAGGGCTGACGGTCAGTACTTC.

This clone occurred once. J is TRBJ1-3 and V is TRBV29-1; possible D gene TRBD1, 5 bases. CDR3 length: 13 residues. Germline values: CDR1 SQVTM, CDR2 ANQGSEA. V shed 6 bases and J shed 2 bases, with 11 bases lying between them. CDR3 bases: TGCAGCGTCATTACGACAGCTGGAAACACCATATATTTT. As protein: CSVITTAGNTIYF.

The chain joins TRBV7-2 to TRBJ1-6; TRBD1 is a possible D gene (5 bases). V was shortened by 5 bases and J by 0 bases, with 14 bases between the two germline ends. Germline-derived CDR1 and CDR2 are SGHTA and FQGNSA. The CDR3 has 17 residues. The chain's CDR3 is CASSLYGGRSYNSPLHF. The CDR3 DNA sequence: TGTGCCAGCAGCCTCTATGGGGGACGCTCCTATAATTCACCCCTCCACTTT.

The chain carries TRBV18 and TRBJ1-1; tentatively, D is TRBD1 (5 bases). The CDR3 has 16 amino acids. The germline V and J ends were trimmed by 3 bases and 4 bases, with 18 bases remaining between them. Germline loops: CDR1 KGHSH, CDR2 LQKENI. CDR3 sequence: CASSPTVGPKGTEAFF. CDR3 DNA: TGTGCCAGCTCACCGACCGTGGGACCGAAGGGCACTGAAGCTTTCTTT.

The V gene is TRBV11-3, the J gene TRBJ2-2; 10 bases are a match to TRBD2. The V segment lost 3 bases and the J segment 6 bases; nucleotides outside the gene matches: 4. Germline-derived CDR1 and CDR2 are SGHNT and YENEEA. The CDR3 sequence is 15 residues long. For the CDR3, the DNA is TGTGCCAGCAGCTTCCTAGCGGGAGAAGCCGGGGAGCTGTTTTTT. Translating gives CASSFLAGEAGELFF. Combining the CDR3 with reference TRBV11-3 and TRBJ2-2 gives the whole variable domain EAGVVQSPRYKIIEKKQPVAFWCNPISGHNTLYWYLQNLGQGPELLIRYENEEAVDDSQLPKDRFSAERLKGVDSTLKIQPAELGDSAVYLCASSFLAGEAGELFFGEGSRLTVL.

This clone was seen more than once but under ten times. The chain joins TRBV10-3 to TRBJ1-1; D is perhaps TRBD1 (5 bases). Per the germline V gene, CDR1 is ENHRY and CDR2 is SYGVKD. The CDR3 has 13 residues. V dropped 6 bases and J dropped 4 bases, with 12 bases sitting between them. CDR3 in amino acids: CAIRPEGSTEAFF. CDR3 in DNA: TGTGCCATCAGGCCGGAGGGGTCCACTGAAGCTTTCTTT.

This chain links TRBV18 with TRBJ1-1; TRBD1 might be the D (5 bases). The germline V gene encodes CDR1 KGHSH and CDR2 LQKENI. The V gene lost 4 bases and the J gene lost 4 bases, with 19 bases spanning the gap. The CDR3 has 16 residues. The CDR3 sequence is CASSLAISPQGTEAFF. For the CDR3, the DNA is TGTGCCAGCTCACTTGCTATCTCCCCCCAGGGCACTGAAGCTTTCTTT.

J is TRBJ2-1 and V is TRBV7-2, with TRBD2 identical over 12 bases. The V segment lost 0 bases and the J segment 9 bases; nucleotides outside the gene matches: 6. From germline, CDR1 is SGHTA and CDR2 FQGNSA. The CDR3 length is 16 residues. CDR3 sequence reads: CASSLAPSGGAGEQFF. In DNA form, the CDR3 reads TGTGCCAGCAGCTTAGCGCCTAGCGGGGGGGCGGGTGAGCAGTTCTTC.

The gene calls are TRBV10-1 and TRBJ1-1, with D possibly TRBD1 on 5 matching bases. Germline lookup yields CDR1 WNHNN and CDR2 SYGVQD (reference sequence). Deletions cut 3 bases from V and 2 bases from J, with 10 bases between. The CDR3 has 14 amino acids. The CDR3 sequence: CASSDLRDNTEAFF. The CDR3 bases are TGCGCCAGCAGTGACCTGCGGGACAACACTGAAGCTTTCTTT.